Listed here are 21 T cell receptor beta chains from one sample, sequenced in a study of T cell responses to AZD1222 COVID-19 vaccine. Sequencing was performed with immunoSEQ multiplex PCR; in TCRdb, only in-frame clones are kept and a portion is missing. Here the sample spans 100,000 to 150,000 clones, 70% to 90% being singletons. The specimen comprised peripheral blood, sampled on day 0 of AZD1222 vaccination. Receptors originate from an adult in good health.

This clone was seen just once. The chain carries TRBV5-1 and TRBJ2-1, with 14 bases that match TRBD2. The trim removed 4 bases at V and 6 bases at J, leaving 9 bases unmatched. Per the germline V gene, CDR1 is SGHRS and CDR2 is YFSETQ. The CDR3 runs to 17 residues. The CDR3: CASSPPSGTSGGNEQFF. The CDR3 region has the DNA TGCGCCAGCAGCCCACCGTCCGGGACTAGCGGGGGCAATGAGCAGTTCTTC.

The chain recombines TRBV12-5 with TRBJ2-7; maybe TRBD2 (5 bases). Germline V gene sequence: CDR1 LGHNT, CDR2 FRNRAP. CDR3 length: 14 residues. The V end was cut by 4 bases, the J end by 1 base, with 11 bases between. The CDR3 protein is CASGWTPRSYEQYF. In DNA form, the CDR3 reads TGTGCTAGTGGTTGGACTCCGCGGTCCTACGAGCAGTACTTC.

V and J are TRBV10-3 and TRBJ1-3; TRBD1 might be the D (5 bases). Trimming cost V 2 bases and J 0 bases, with 14 bases left between them. The CDR3 contains 17 residues. Looked up from germline, CDR1 is ENHRY and CDR2 is SYGVKD. CDR3 loop: CAISERGRPGSGNTIYF. The CDR3 DNA sequence: TGTGCCATCAGTGAGAGGGGCAGGCCAGGCTCTGGAAACACCATATATTTT.

This sequence joins TRBV11-2 and TRBJ1-2; TRBD1 agrees at 8 bases. CDR3 size: 17 residues. Trimming took 4 bases from V and 5 from J; bases not matched to a gene: 15. Germline V gene data show CDR1 as SGHAT and CDR2 as FQNNGV. The CDR3 is CASSYSPDRGQAYGYTF. CDR3 bases: TGTGCCAGCAGCTATAGCCCCGACAGGGGACAGGCTTATGGCTACACCTTC.

V gene TRBV27 combines with J gene TRBJ1-3; TRBD1 is a possible D gene (6 bases). This CDR3 region has 13 residues. V gave up 5 bases and J gave up 9 bases, with 14 bases separating them. CDR1 is MNHEY and CDR2 is SMNVEV in the germline V gene (reference sequence). DNA for the CDR3: TGTGCCAGCAGTCCATCGGGGGGCAGCACCATATATTTT. This encodes CASSPSGGSTIYF.

This chain links TRBV7-8 with TRBJ2-3, with TRBD2 matching over 7 bases. The V gene's germline CDR1 is SGHVS and CDR2 FQNEAQ. J was trimmed by 0 bases and V by 5 bases; bases with no gene match: 17. CDR3 length equals 19 residues. The DNA for the CDR3 is TGTGCCAGCAGCCGGACTAGTATTAGGTTAGACCTAAGCACAGATACGCAGTATTTT. The encoded protein is CASSRTSIRLDLSTDTQYF.

V gene TRBV5-1 combines with J gene TRBJ1-2; D uncertain. Germline assignment: CDR1 SGHRS and CDR2 YFSETQ. This CDR3 has 13 amino acids. Trimming left V 4 bases short and J 4 bases short, with 11 bases between. As DNA, the CDR3 is TGCGCCAGCAGCAAGACCGATATCTATGGCTACACCTTC. Protein: CASSKTDIYGYTF. The variable domain in full, completed from reference TRBV5-1 and TRBJ1-2, reads KAGVTQTPRYLIKTRGQQVTLSCSPISGHRSVSWYQQTPGQGLQFLFEYFSETQRNKGNFPGRFSGRQFSNSRSEMNVSTLELGDSALYLCASSKTDIYGYTFGSGTRLTVV.

The genes are TRBV28 and TRBJ1-5; 9 positions match TRBD1. CDR1 is MDHEN, CDR2 SYDVKM, per germline. V trimming: 7 bases; J trimming: 6 bases; junction bases outside the gene matches: 10. This CDR3 region has 15 residues. The DNA of the CDR3 is TGTGCCAGCACCCCAGGACAGGGGAAGGTTCAGCCCCAGCATTTT. Its translation: CASTPGQGKVQPQHF.

The V and J genes are TRBV19 and TRBJ2-5; TRBD2 might be the D (5 bases). This CDR3 spans 14 amino acids. The germline V and J ends were trimmed by 5 bases and 2 bases, with 12 bases remaining between them. From germline, CDR1 is LNHDA and CDR2 SQIVND (reference sequence). The CDR3 DNA reads as TGTGCCAGTAGTCCCAGGAGCGGACAAGAGACCCAGTACTTC. Translating gives CASSPRSGQETQYF. Together with reference TRBV19 and TRBJ2-5, the CDR3 gives the full variable domain: DGGITQSPKYLFRKEGQNVTLSCEQNLNHDAMYWYRQDPGQGLRLIYYSQIVNDFQKGDIAEGYSVSREKKESFPLTVTSAQKNPTAFYLCASSPRSGQETQYFGPGTRLLVL.

This clone came up a few times. The rearrangement joins TRBV12-3 or TRBV12-4 to TRBJ2-3; 9 bases agree with TRBD2. V was clipped by 8 bases and J by 4 bases; unmatched bases: 4. The CDR3 is 13 amino acids. CDR3 residues: CASVGGGADTQYF. The DNA of the CDR3 is TGTGCCAGCGTCGGCGGGGGGGCAGATACGCAGTATTTT.

The CDR3 reads CAWSTGVSGNTIYF. The CDR3 DNA reads as TGTGCCTGGAGCACAGGGGTTTCTGGAAACACCATATATTTT. The genes are TRBV30 and TRBJ1-3; 7 nucleotides match TRBD1. This CDR3 comprises 14 residues. V gave up 3 bases and J gave up 1 base; unmatched junction bases: 3. Germline V gene lookup returns CDR1 GTSNPN and CDR2 SVGIG (reference sequence).

CDR3 in DNA: TGTGCCAGCAGCCAGGGACTAGCGGGAGTTTACGAGCAGTACTTC. Its protein product is CASSQGLAGVYEQYF. The rearrangement links TRBV4-2 to TRBJ2-7; TRBD2 matches at 14 bases. The junction had 2 bases not matched to a gene; V was cut back by 3 bases and J by 4 bases. The CDR3 length is 15 residues. The germline V gene encodes CDR1 LGHNA and CDR2 YNFKEQ.

The rearrangement links TRBV19 to TRBJ1-4, with 9 positions matching TRBD1. V was pared by 10 bases and J by 3 bases, with 9 bases of the junction left unmatched. The V gene's germline CDR1 is LNHDA and CDR2 SQIVND (reference sequence). This CDR3 has 15 residues. DNA of the CDR3: TGTGCCACTCGTGGGACAGGGCTATCTAATGAAAAACTGTTTTTT. It codes for CATRGTGLSNEKLFF.

The chain has TRBV18 and TRBJ2-7; the D gene could be TRBD1 or TRBD2 (5 bases each). V lost 4 bases and J 1 base, leaving 14 bases between the germline ends. Germline CDR1 is KGHSH and CDR2 is LQKENI. The CDR3 consists of 15 residues. DNA for the CDR3: TGTGCCAGCTCACTGATCCGGGACCGGTCCTACGAGCAGTACTTC. This encodes CASSLIRDRSYEQYF. Full variable domain (remainder filled in from reference TRBV18 and TRBJ2-7): NAGVMQNPRHLVRRRGQEARLRCSPMKGHSHVYWYRQLPEEGLKFMVYLQKENIIDESGMPKERFSAEFPKEGPSILRIQQVVRGDSAAYFCASSLIRDRSYEQYFGPGTRLTVT.

The rearrangement uses TRBV5-1 and TRBJ2-1, with 14 nucleotides matching TRBD2. This CDR3 contains 18 residues. J was trimmed by 1 base and V by 2 bases; bases with no gene match: 5. Germline V gene data show CDR1 as SGHRS and CDR2 as YFSETQ. The DNA of the CDR3 is TGCGCCAGCAGCTTAGGGACTAGCGGGGGAAATTCCTACAATGAGCAGTTCTTC. Translation gives CASSLGTSGGNSYNEQFF.

The chain joins TRBV2 to TRBJ2-7, with 8 positions matching TRBD2. Germline CDR1 and CDR2: SNHLY and FYNNEI. The CDR3 spans 17 residues. Trimming at V came to 1 base and at J to 3 bases, leaving 11 bases not matched to a gene. DNA for the CDR3: TGTGCCAGCAGTGAAGGGGGGACCGGGAGGGCCGACTACGAGCAGTACTTC. Residues: CASSEGGTGRADYEQYF. The whole variable domain, filled in from reference TRBV2 and TRBJ2-7, reads EPEVTQTPSHQVTQMGQEVILRCVPISNHLYFYWYRQILGQKVEFLVSFYNNEISEKSEIFDDQFSVERPDGSNFTLKIRSTKLEDSAMYFCASSEGGTGRADYEQYFGPGTRLTVT.

The CDR3 bases are TGTGCCAGCAGCTTAGGTCGGGGCAGCCTCTATGGCTACACCTTC. Translated: CASSLGRGSLYGYTF. The J gene is TRBJ1-2, the V gene TRBV7-9; D might be TRBD1 (5 bases). Germline values: CDR1 SEHNR, CDR2 FQNEAQ (reference sequence). There are 15 residues in the CDR3. V lost 1 base and J 4 bases, leaving 13 bases between the germline ends.

The chain has TRBV6-5 and TRBJ2-7; 9 bases fit TRBD1. This CDR3 is built from 14 residues. In germline, CDR1 is MNHEY, CDR2 SVGAGI. V shed 6 bases, J shed 2 bases, and the junction held 5 bases outside the gene matches. CDR3 amino acids: CASSWTGETYEQYF. The CDR3 coding sequence is TGTGCCAGCAGCTGGACAGGGGAGACCTACGAGCAGTACTTC.

The J gene is TRBJ2-3, the V gene TRBV24-1; 7 bases align to TRBD2. The junction had 12 bases not matched to a gene; V was cut back by 9 bases and J by 4 bases. This CDR3 spans 15 amino acids. Germline V gene data show CDR1 as KGHDR and CDR2 as SFDVKD. CDR3: CATGASGQGADTQYF. The CDR3 DNA is TGTGCCACCGGGGCTAGCGGCCAAGGGGCAGATACGCAGTATTTT.

This clone was counted once. The rearrangement links TRBV28 to TRBJ1-2; TRBD1 matches at 9 bases. The CDR3 is 15 amino acids. Germline loops: CDR1 MDHEN, CDR2 SYDVKM. V shed 6 bases, J shed 1 base, and the junction held 6 bases outside the gene matches. CDR3 region: CASSYRDRVNYGYTF. The CDR3 DNA reads as TGTGCCAGCAGCTATAGGGACAGGGTTAACTATGGCTACACCTTC.

This clone was seen only a few times. This sequence joins TRBV7-2 and TRBJ2-7, with TRBD2 as a possible D gene (5 bases). CDR3 length: 12 amino acids. CDR1 is SGHTA and CDR2 is FQGNSA in the germline V gene. V gave up 8 bases and J gave up 0 bases, with 8 bases separating them. The DNA of the CDR3 is TGTGCCAGCGAAGCGGCCTCCTACGAGCAGTACTTC. Translated, it gives CASEAASYEQYF. Drawing the rest from reference TRBV7-2 and TRBJ2-7, the complete variable domain is GAGVSQSPSNKVTEKGKDVELRCDPISGHTALYWYRQSLGQGLEFLIYFQGNSAPDKSGLPSDRFSAERTGGSVSTLTIQRTQQEDSAVYLCASEAASYEQYFGPGTRLTVT.